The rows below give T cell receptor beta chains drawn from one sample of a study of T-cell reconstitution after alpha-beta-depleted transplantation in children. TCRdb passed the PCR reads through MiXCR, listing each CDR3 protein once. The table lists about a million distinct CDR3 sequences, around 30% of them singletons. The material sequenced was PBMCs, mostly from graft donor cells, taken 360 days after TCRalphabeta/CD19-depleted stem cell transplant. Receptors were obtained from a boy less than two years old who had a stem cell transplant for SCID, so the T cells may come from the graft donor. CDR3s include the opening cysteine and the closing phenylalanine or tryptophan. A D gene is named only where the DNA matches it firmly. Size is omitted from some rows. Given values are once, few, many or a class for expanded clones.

CDR3: CASRPRGPDTQYF
DNA: TGTGCCAGCAGGCCACGGGGCCCAGATACGCAGTATTTT
size: few
V: TRBV6-1
J: TRBJ2-3
D: NA

CDR3: CASRGSVSTEAFF
DNA: TGTGCCAGTAGGGGGTCGGTTAGCACTGAAGCTTTCTTT
size: NA
V: TRBV19
J: TRBJ1-1
D: NA

CDR3: CASKRDRPSETQYF
DNA: TGTGCCAGCAAGAGGGACAGACCTTCAGAGACCCAGTACTTC
size: few
V: TRBV2
J: TRBJ2-5
D: TRBD1

CDR3: CASSQSWVDTEAFF
DNA: TGTGCCAGCAGCCAATCTTGGGTGGACACTGAAGCTTTCTTT
size: NA
V: TRBV16
J: TRBJ1-1
D: NA

CDR3: CSDRTGIEAFF
DNA: TGCAGCGATAGAACAGGCATTGAAGCTTTCTTT
size: NA
V: TRBV29-1
J: TRBJ1-1
D: NA

CDR3: CASSPDSLLPGAYEQYF
DNA: TGTGCCAGCAGCCCGGACAGTCTACTCCCCGGGGCCTACGAGCAGTACTTC
size: NA
V: TRBV7-9
J: TRBJ2-7
D: NA

CDR3: CASSLGQGANSPLHF
DNA: TGTGCCAGCAGCTTAGGACAGGGGGCAAATTCACCCCTCCACTTT
size: few
V: TRBV7-6
J: TRBJ1-6
D: TRBD1

CDR3: CATSREILGSQSGELFF
DNA: TGTGCCACCAGCAGAGAAATTTTGGGTTCTCAATCCGGGGAGCTGTTTTTT
size: NA
V: TRBV15
J: TRBJ2-2
D: NA

CDR3: CASSSPGAHEQYF
DNA: TGTGCCAGCAGCTCTCCTGGTGCCCACGAGCAGTACTTC
size: NA
V: TRBV13
J: TRBJ2-7
D: NA

CDR3: CASSLAPDLSYNEQFF
DNA: TGTGCCAGCAGCTTAGCGCCGGACCTCTCCTACAATGAGCAGTTCTTC
size: NA
V: TRBV7-6
J: TRBJ2-1
D: NA

CDR3: CASSQGTGGPGYGYTF
DNA: TGCGCCAGCAGCCAAGGTACAGGGGGACCGGGGTATGGCTACACCTTC
size: NA
V: TRBV4-1
J: TRBJ1-2
D: TRBD1

CDR3: CASSADRTDTQYF
DNA: TGCGCCAGCAGTGCGGACAGAACAGATACGCAGTATTTT
size: few
V: TRBV10-1
J: TRBJ2-3
D: NA

CDR3: CASSFDRGRNQPQHF
DNA: TGTGCCAGTAGTTTTGACAGGGGACGGAATCAGCCCCAGCATTTT
size: few
V: TRBV19
J: TRBJ1-5
D: TRBD1

CDR3: CASSLSLAGGPDTQYF
DNA: TGTGCCAGCAGTTTGAGTCTAGCGGGGGGGCCGGATACGCAGTATTTT
size: few
V: TRBV12-3/TRBV12-4
J: TRBJ2-3
D: TRBD2

CDR3: CASRGLSVQKQFF
DNA: TGTGCCAGCAGAGGACTGAGCGTGCAAAAGCAGTTCTTC
size: NA
V: TRBV27
J: TRBJ2-1
D: NA